These T cell receptor beta chains were read from a single sample in a study of blood T cell repertoires in COVID-19. The protocol was immunoSEQ multiplex PCR, while the TCRdb copy is restricted to in-frame clones and leaves out a portion. The sample consists of about 220,000 clones, more than 75% of them appearing once. Source material: peripheral blood. The receptors come from a man between 50 and 59 years old who had recovered from COVID-19. Both conserved end residues are part of each CDR3. Fields, in order: clone size, V gene, D gene, J gene, CDR3 protein, CDR3 DNA. A D gene is named only where the DNA matches it firmly. Clone size is shown for a subset of rows, as once, few, many or a class of expanded clone.

>.|TRBV2|.|TRBJ2-7
CASTGHRGGLDRQYF
TGTGCCAGCACGGGCCATAGGGGGGGGCTGGATCGGCAGTACTTC
>.|TRBV27|TRBD2|TRBJ2-7
CASSVSISGNYEQYF
TGTGCCAGCAGTGTATCCATCAGCGGGAACTACGAGCAGTACTTC
>.|TRBV9|.|TRBJ2-2
CASSVGVTGELFF
TGTGCCAGCAGCGTAGGAGTCACCGGGGAGCTGTTTTTT
>few|TRBV6-1|.|TRBJ1-3
CASSETVSSGNTIYF
TGTGCCAGCAGTGAGACAGTCAGCTCTGGAAACACCATATATTTT
>.|TRBV28|TRBD1|TRBJ1-6
CASSLGGTGSSPLHF
TGTGCCAGCAGCCTCGGAGGGACAGGGTCCTCACCCCTCCACTTT
>few|TRBV19|TRBD1|TRBJ1-5
CASRGQGFEGQPQHF
TGTGCCAGTAGGGGACAGGGGTTCGAGGGTCAGCCCCAGCATTTT
>.|TRBV28|TRBD1|TRBJ1-5
CASSVDTGGINQPQHF
TGTGCCAGCAGTGTGGATACAGGGGGAATCAATCAGCCCCAGCATTTT
>.|TRBV6-5|.|TRBJ1-5
CASSTAGNYQPQHF
TGTGCCAGCAGCACCGCAGGGAACTATCAGCCCCAGCATTTT
>.|TRBV3-1/TRBV3-2|.|TRBJ2-3
CASSQDPELTDTQYF
TGTGCCAGCAGCCAAGACCCGGAGCTCACAGATACGCAGTATTTT
>.|TRBV9|TRBD1|TRBJ1-1
CASRGQGNTEAFF
TGTGCCAGCAGGGGACAGGGGAACACTGAAGCTTTCTTT
>.|TRBV19|TRBD2|TRBJ2-3
CASSFRLATDTQYF
TGTGCCAGTAGTTTTCGACTAGCCACAGATACGCAGTATTTT
>.|TRBV15|TRBD2|TRBJ2-5
CATSRQGLAGETQYF
TGTGCCACCAGCAGACAGGGACTAGCGGGGGAGACCCAGTACTTC
>few|TRBV5-4|.|TRBJ2-3
CASSLKELASTDTQYF
TGTGCCAGCAGCTTAAAGGAGCTAGCGAGCACAGATACGCAGTATTTT
>.|TRBV6-1|TRBD1|TRBJ1-2
CASSEAWTGRVYGYTF
TGTGCCAGCAGTGAAGCGTGGACAGGCCGCGTCTATGGCTACACCTTC
>many|TRBV7-6|.|TRBJ2-1
CASSLRASATSYNEQFF
TGTGCCAGCAGCTTAAGGGCTAGCGCGACCTCCTACAATGAGCAGTTCTTC
>.|TRBV27|TRBD2|TRBJ2-2
CASSLCSGIRCTGELFF
TGTGCCAGCAGTTTATGTAGCGGGATACGGTGTACCGGGGAGCTGTTTTTT
>few|TRBV4-1|.|TRBJ2-5
CASSQDGRGQTQYF
TGCGCCAGCAGCCAAGACGGCAGGGGACAGACCCAGTACTTC
>.|TRBV19|TRBD2|TRBJ2-3
CASSIGGVNTDTQYF
TGTGCCAGTAGTATTGGGGGGGTCAACACAGATACGCAGTATTTT
>.|TRBV24-1|TRBD1|TRBJ2-3
CATRSTGLAPDTQYF
TGTGCCACCAGGTCGACAGGGTTGGCCCCAGATACGCAGTATTTT
>.|TRBV11-2|.|TRBJ1-1
CASSLSGETEAFF
TGTGCCAGCAGCCTTTCCGGAGAAACTGAAGCTTTCTTT
>few|TRBV7-2|.|TRBJ2-7
CASSLRDTRSYEQYF
TGTGCCAGCAGCCTCCGAGACACCCGGTCCTACGAGCAGTACTTC
>.|TRBV11-2|.|TRBJ2-2
CASSLVAGTNTGELFF
TGTGCCAGCAGCTTAGTAGCAGGGACGAACACCGGGGAGCTGTTTTTT
>.|TRBV15|TRBD1|TRBJ2-3
CATRMDRGTDTQYF
TGCGCCACCAGGATGGACAGGGGGACAGATACGCAGTATTTT
>.|TRBV27|TRBD2|TRBJ2-3
CASSFLAGGADTQYF
TGTGCCAGCAGTTTTCTAGCGGGAGGCGCAGATACGCAGTATTTT
>.|TRBV20-1|TRBD2|TRBJ2-7
CSAGTSWEQYF
TGCAGTGCCGGGACTAGCTGGGAGCAGTACTTC
>.|TRBV6-5|TRBD1|TRBJ2-7
CASSYSPTGRYEQYF
TGTGCCAGCAGTTACTCCCCGACAGGGAGATACGAGCAGTACTTC
>.|TRBV19|TRBD1|TRBJ1-2
CASSPTGGNGYTF
TGTGCCAGTAGTCCGACAGGGGGGAATGGCTACACCTTC
>.|TRBV4-1|.|TRBJ2-5
CASSPNQGGETQYF
TGCGCCAGCAGCCCTAATCAGGGTGGGGAGACCCAGTACTTC
>.|TRBV29-1|.|TRBJ1-2
CSVDGTGRGYGYTF
TGCAGCGTTGATGGCACAGGGAGAGGGTATGGCTACACCTTC
>.|TRBV4-2|TRBD1|TRBJ1-2
CASSKLSGQGGNGYTF
TGTGCCAGCAGCAAGCTATCGGGGCAGGGGGGCAATGGCTACACCTTC
>.|TRBV18|TRBD2|TRBJ2-7
CASSPLGLAVYYEQYF
TGTGCCAGCTCACCCCTGGGGCTAGCGGTCTACTACGAGCAGTACTTC
>.|TRBV24-1|.|TRBJ1-5
CATSEDSSNDQPQHF
TGTGCCACCAGTGAAGACAGTTCTAACGATCAGCCCCAGCATTTT
>few|TRBV20-1|.|TRBJ1-5
CSASGAGALYSNQPQHF
TGCAGTGCTAGTGGGGCAGGGGCTCTCTATAGCAATCAGCCCCAGCATTTT
>.|TRBV28|TRBD2|TRBJ2-7
CASSLKMAGDYEQYF
TGTGCCAGCAGTTTAAAGATGGCGGGAGACTACGAGCAGTACTTC
>.|TRBV28|.|TRBJ1-1
CASAETQNTEAFF
TGTGCCAGCGCGGAGACCCAGAACACTGAAGCTTTCTTT
>.|TRBV13|.|TRBJ1-3
CASPHYIHYRSYSGNTIYF
TGTGCCAGCCCTCATTACATCCATTACAGGAGTTACTCTGGAAACACCATATATTTT
>.|TRBV2|.|TRBJ2-1
CASRAAYNEQFF
TGTGCCAGCAGAGCGGCCTACAATGAGCAGTTCTTC
>.|TRBV6-5|TRBD2|TRBJ2-7
CASSPSGGTYEQYF
TGTGCCAGCAGTCCTAGCGGGGGGACCTACGAGCAGTACTTC
>.|TRBV6-5|.|TRBJ1-5
CASSYIRQRNQPQHF
TGTGCCAGCAGTTACATTAGGCAGAGGAATCAGCCCCAGCATTTT
>.|TRBV19|.|TRBJ2-3
CASTRGDTQYF
TGTGCCAGTACCCGAGGCGATACGCAGTATTTT
>.|TRBV7-2|TRBD2|TRBJ2-7
CASSLTGGSYEQYF
TGTGCCAGCAGCTTAACGGGAGGGAGTTACGAGCAGTACTTC
>.|TRBV27|.|TRBJ2-2
CASSLLRARNTGELFF
TGTGCCAGCAGTTTATTAAGAGCGCGGAACACCGGGGAGCTGTTTTTT
>.|TRBV19|.|TRBJ1-5
CASSIAGVNQPQHF
TGTGCCAGTAGTATAGCAGGGGTAAATCAGCCCCAGCATTTT
>.|TRBV11-2|.|TRBJ2-5
CASSLGRETQYF
TGTGCCAGCAGCCTGGGCCGGGAGACCCAGTACTTC
>.|TRBV27|.|TRBJ2-3
CASSPEAGTDTQYF
TGTGCCAGCAGTCCCGAGGCGGGCACAGATACGCAGTATTTT
>.|TRBV7-2|TRBD1|TRBJ1-6
CASSLVVTGVFGYNSPLHF
TGTGCCAGCAGCTTAGTGGTGACAGGGGTGTTCGGCTATAATTCACCCCTCCACTTT
>few|TRBV6-2/TRBV6-3|TRBD1|TRBJ2-2
CASSPRQGRTGELFF
TGTGCCAGCAGTCCCCGACAGGGAAGAACCGGGGAGCTGTTTTTT
>.|TRBV6-5|TRBD1|TRBJ1-1
CASSFRGHNTEAFF
TGTGCCAGCAGTTTCAGGGGGCATAACACTGAAGCTTTCTTT
>few|TRBV5-1|TRBD1|TRBJ1-6
CASWTGAINSPLHF
TGCGCCAGTTGGACAGGGGCGATTAATTCACCCCTCCACTTT
>.|TRBV28|.|TRBJ2-1
CASSTRVEQFF
TGTGCCAGCAGTACACGGGTCGAGCAGTTCTTC
>.|TRBV4-1|TRBD1|TRBJ1-3
CASSREDRGPGNTIYF
TGCGCCAGCAGCCGGGAGGACAGGGGACCTGGAAACACCATATATTTT
>.|TRBV2|.|TRBJ2-5
CASSAPAGETQYF
TGTGCCAGCAGCGCCCCAGCGGGAGAGACCCAGTACTTC
>.|TRBV27|.|TRBJ1-6
CASSRGLDSPLHF
TGTGCCTCCTCCCGGGGTTTGGATTCACCCCTCCACTTT
>.|TRBV9|.|TRBJ2-5
CASSAQGTGETQYF
TGTGCCAGCAGCGCCCAGGGGACGGGGGAGACCCAGTACTTC